This T cell receptor (beta chain) was sequenced in a study of radiation and T cells in renal cell carcinoma. Overall study: Nephrectomy followed 15 Gy stereotactic body radiation by 4 weeks.

Time point meaning: baseline pretreatment blood. Treatment defined: 15 Gy SBRT to primary tumor, nephrectomy 4 weeks later. Serial blood draws occurred at baseline and 2 and 4 weeks post-SBRT. Study-wide points: In blood, top tumor clones expanded by 2 weeks, shrinking by 4. Baseline intratumoral clonotype presence is unknown without pretreatment biopsies.

For this clone: Its antigen is as yet unknown.

V lost 3 bases to trimming and J lost 2 bases; unmatched junction nucleotides: 6. Germline assignment: CDR1 SGHRS and CDR2 YFSETQ. CDR3 length equals 16 residues. Assay: immunoSEQ multiplex PCR; the TCRdb copy retains only in-frame clones and omits some. The sample contains 94,000 or so clones, 70% to 85% of which appear only once. This receptor was obtained from a man aged 55 to 70 with renal cell carcinoma. The chain is built from TRBV5-1 and TRBJ2-5; 11 positions match TRBD2. The input for sequencing was blood, taken from a patient whose treatment included radiotherapy and nephrectomy. This CDR3 reads CASSYLSGRGQETQYF. CDR3 DNA: TGCGCCAGCAGCTACCTTAGCGGGAGGGGGCAAGAGACCCAGTACTTC.